The entry that follows covers one T cell receptor (beta chain) sequence. As handled by the study authors: Estimation of nucleated cell counts relied on the amplification of reference gene primers. Clones were sequenced by immunoSEQ multiplex PCR, and TCRdb holds only the in-frame ones, with some missing. V and J calls plus clone size are reproduced from that table; the DNA served to infer D and trimming. The table records roughly 120,000 clones, around 85% of them present only once. The sample is drawn from a study of blood T cell repertoires in COVID-19. Study overall: From the United States, Italy and Spain came samples of acute and convalescent COVID-19.

The sequenced sample was peripheral blood. This TCR was sampled from a human donor in a cohort sampled during active COVID-19.

The CDR3 region is CASSLDSNGNTIYF. CDR3 nucleotide sequence: TGCGCCAGCAGCTTGGACAGCAATGGAAACACCATATATTTT. The chain is built from TRBV5-1 and TRBJ1-3; D ambiguous. CDR1 and CDR2 (germline): SGHRS, YFSETQ. V lost 0 bases to trimming and J lost 3 bases, with 7 bases between them. The CDR3 has 14 amino acids. The full variable domain, its missing parts supplied by reference TRBV5-1 and TRBJ1-3, is KAGVTQTPRYLIKTRGQQVTLSCSPISGHRSVSWYQQTPGQGLQFLFEYFSETQRNKGNFPGRFSGRQFSNSRSEMNVSTLELGDSALYLCASSLDSNGNTIYFGEGSWLTVV.